This TCR beta chain was recovered during a study of blood T cells in healthy people across ages. The CDR3 has 15 residues. Trimming took 0 bases from V and 9 from J, leaving 18 bases between them. The germline CDR1 and CDR2 sequences are MGHRA and YSYEKL. With a J-beta primer mix and a sample-barcoded 5' primer, a second PCR ran about 7 to 12 cycles. TCRdb recomputed calls from the 5' RACE reads with MiXCR, one row per CDR3 protein. The table records just under 550,000 distinct CDR3 sequences, approximately 25% of them present only once. This clonotype turned up a few times. Its antigen is still unknown. Points from the study as a whole: As naive T cell percentage varied, TCR beta diversity correlated strongly with it.

A further study also used this sample, focusing on T cells of mothers and their children. That report adds: Comparable shaping of TCR recombination output by thymic selection was observed in related and unrelated pairs.

Sequencing used blood. The sequence derives from a boy aged 10-17 years in good health. This chain connects TRBV4-1 to TRBJ2-7, with D maybe TRBD1 (6 bases). CDR3: CASSQDSGTPLWQYF. The DNA for the CDR3 is TGCGCCAGCAGCCAAGACTCCGGGACACCCTTATGGCAGTACTTC.